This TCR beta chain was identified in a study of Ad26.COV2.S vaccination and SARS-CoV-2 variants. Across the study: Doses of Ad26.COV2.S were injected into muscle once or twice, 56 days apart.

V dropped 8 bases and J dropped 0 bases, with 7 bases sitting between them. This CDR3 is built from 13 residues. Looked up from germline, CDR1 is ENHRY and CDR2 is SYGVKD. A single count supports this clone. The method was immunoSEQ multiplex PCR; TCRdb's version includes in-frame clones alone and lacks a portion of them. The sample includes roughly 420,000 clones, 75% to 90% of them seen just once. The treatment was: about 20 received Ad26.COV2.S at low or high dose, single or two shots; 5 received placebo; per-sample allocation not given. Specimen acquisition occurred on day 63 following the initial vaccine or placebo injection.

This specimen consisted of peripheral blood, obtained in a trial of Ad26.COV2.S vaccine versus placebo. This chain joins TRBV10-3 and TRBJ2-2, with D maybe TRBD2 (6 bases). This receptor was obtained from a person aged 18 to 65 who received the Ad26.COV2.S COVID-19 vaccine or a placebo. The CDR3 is CAIERANTGELFF. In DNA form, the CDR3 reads TGTGCCATCGAGCGGGCGAACACCGGGGAGCTGTTTTTT.